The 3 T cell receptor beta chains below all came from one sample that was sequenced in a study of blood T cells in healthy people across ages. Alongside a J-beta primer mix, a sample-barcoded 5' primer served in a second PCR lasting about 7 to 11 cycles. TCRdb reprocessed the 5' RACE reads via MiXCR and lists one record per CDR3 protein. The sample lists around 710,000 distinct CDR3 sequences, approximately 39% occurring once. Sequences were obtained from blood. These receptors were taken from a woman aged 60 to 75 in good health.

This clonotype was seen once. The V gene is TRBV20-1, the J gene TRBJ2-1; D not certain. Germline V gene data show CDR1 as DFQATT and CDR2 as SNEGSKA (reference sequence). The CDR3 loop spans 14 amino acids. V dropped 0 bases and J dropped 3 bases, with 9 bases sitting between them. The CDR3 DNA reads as TGCAGTGCTAGAGAAACCGGCCGCTACAATGAGCAGTTCTTC. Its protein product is CSARETGRYNEQFF.

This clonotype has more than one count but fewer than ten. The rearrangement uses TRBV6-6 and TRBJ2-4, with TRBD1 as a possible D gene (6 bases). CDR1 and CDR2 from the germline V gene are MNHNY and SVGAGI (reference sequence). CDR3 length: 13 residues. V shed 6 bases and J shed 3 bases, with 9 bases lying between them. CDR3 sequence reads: CASRQGSKNIQYF. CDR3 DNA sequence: TGTGCCAGCAGACAGGGAAGCAAAAACATTCAGTACTTC.

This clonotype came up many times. The CDR3 spells CSFPVRGNYGYTF. Here the CDR3 DNA reads TGCAGCTTCCCTGTTCGGGGGAACTATGGCTACACCTTC. The chain uses TRBV29-1 and TRBJ1-2, with D possibly being TRBD1 (5 bases). The V end lost 8 bases, the J end lost 2 bases, and 15 bases lay between the germline ends. The CDR3 loop spans 13 amino acids. CDR1 is SQVTM and CDR2 is ANQGSEA in the germline V gene.